This TCR beta chain was sequenced for a study of cytomegalovirus exposure and HLA in healthy donors. The CDR3 runs 16 residues. Germline V CDR1 and CDR2: MNHEY, SMNVEV (reference sequence). V dropped 6 bases and J dropped 0 bases, with 15 bases sitting between them. The PCR used 60 Vbeta and 13 Jbeta primers. Study processing details: In a later analysis, the count reached 76 million or so unique TCR beta chains, with roughly 12 million shared. Repertoires were generated with immunoSEQ multiplex PCR, while TCRdb's copy carries only in-frame clones and drops some. The DNA was the basis for D and trimming; V, J and clone size are from that table. The table includes 55,000 to 70,000 clones, less than 85% detected once. This clone was seen a handful of times.

The rearrangement joins TRBV27 to TRBJ1-5; unclear D gene. The source of this sequence is a woman aged 55 to 70 in good health and CMV-seropositive. Sequenced sample: PBMCs. The CDR3, as DNA: TGTGCCAGCAGACCCCTCTCGGCGGATAGCAATCAGCCCCAGCATTTT. As protein: CASRPLSADSNQPQHF.